Listed here are 17 T cell receptor beta chains from one sample, sequenced in a study of siplizumab effects on memory and regulatory T cells. TCRdb keeps only in-frame clones here, not all; method: immunoSEQ multiplex PCR. The profile shows some 97,000 clones, under 95% of them singletons. Sequenced material: Tregs sorted from blood. These receptor sequences come from a human donor in good health.

Comment on this clone: Because the CDR3's place on the DNA is in doubt, the DNA is left out and the CDR3 is given as listed by TCRdb. J is TRBJ2-3 and V is TRBV9; TRBD2 is the table's D call, not checked against the DNA. Germline V gene data show CDR1 as SGDLS and CDR2 as YYNGEE. Inclusive of both ends, the CDR3 amounts to 16 amino acids. CDR3 loop: CASSMSSGRDSYTQYF.

The chain recombines TRBV23-1 with TRBJ2-3; 8 bases are a match to TRBD2. TRBV23-1 is filed as an ORF, its function uncertain. The CDR3 contains 15 residues. Trimming at V came to 2 bases and at J to 0 bases, leaving 1 base not matched to a gene. The CDR3 nucleotides read TGCGCCAGCAGTCAACGGACTAGCAGCACAGATACGCAGTATTTT. Encoded protein: CASSQRTSSTDTQYF.

V gene TRBV9 combines with J gene TRBJ2-1, with 7 bases matching TRBD1. The V gene end was trimmed by 4 bases and the J gene end by 8 bases; junction bases not matched to a gene: 9. The CDR3 length is 14 residues. Germline V gene data show CDR1 as SGDLS and CDR2 as YYNGEE. The CDR3 reads CASSLFTDRDEQFF. CDR3 DNA sequence: TGTGCCAGCAGCCTTTTTACCGACAGGGATGAGCAGTTCTTC.

This clone was recorded once. This chain uses TRBV28 with TRBJ1-2; D not resolved. The length of the CDR3 is 11 residues. The germline V gene has CDR1 MDHEN and CDR2 SYDVKM. The V end was cut by 6 bases, the J end by 9 bases, with 11 bases between. The CDR3 loop is CASRNIWSYTF. Here the CDR3 DNA reads TGTGCCAGCAGGAACATATGGAGCTACACCTTC.

The rearrangement joins TRBV20-1 to TRBJ2-1; D might be TRBD2 (5 bases). V was shortened by 2 bases and J by 6 bases, with 5 bases between the two germline ends. Germline CDR1 reads DFQATT; CDR2 reads SNEGSKA (reference sequence). The CDR3 spans 11 residues. The CDR3 spells CSARRGNEQFF. The CDR3 nucleotides are TGCAGTGCTAGACGGGGCAATGAGCAGTTCTTC.

V gene TRBV7-9 combines with J gene TRBJ2-7; 12 bases are shared with TRBD2. This CDR3 region has 18 residues. V dropped 5 bases and J dropped 0; count of bases not matched to a gene: 11. The germline CDR1 and CDR2 sequences are SEHNR and FQNEAQ (reference sequence). CDR3 DNA: TGTGCCAGCAGCCGGAACCGACTAGCGGGGGATAGCTCCTACGAGCAGTACTTC. Translation: CASSRNRLAGDSSYEQYF.

This clone was picked up many times. The chain recombines TRBV6-5 with TRBJ2-1, with 7 bases fitting TRBD2. This CDR3 contains 16 residues. CDR1 MNHEY and CDR2 SVGAGI come from the germline V gene. Trimming at V came to 1 base and at J to 9 bases, leaving 12 bases not matched to a gene. The CDR3 DNA reads as TGTGCCAGCAGTTACTGGCAAGGCGGGAGAAGCGGTGAGCAGTTCTTC. This translates into CASSYWQGGRSGEQFF.

The V gene is TRBV9, the J gene TRBJ1-2, with D maybe TRBD1 (5 bases). Germline V gene lookup returns CDR1 SGDLS and CDR2 YYNGEE. The V end lost 4 bases, the J end lost 4 bases, and 14 bases lay between the germline ends. The CDR3 sequence is 14 residues long. CDR3 nucleotides: TGTGCCAGCAGCCCACCTGGCAGGGTCTATGGCTACACCTTC. Translating gives CASSPPGRVYGYTF. Full variable domain (outside the CDR3, taken from reference TRBV9 and TRBJ1-2): DSGVTQTPKHLITATGQRVTLRCSPRSGDLSVYWYQQSLDQGLQFLIQYYNGEERAKGNILERFSAQQFPDLHSELNLSSLELGDSALYFCASSPPGRVYGYTFGSGTRLTVV.

Worth noting for this clone: The DNA is omitted, as the CDR3 cannot be located on it reliably, and the CDR3 follows TCRdb's listing. The chain has TRBV12-1 and TRBJ2-3. TRBV12-1 is described as a pseudogene. A total of 16 residues make up the CDR3, ends included. CDR3: CASSFAAGSSTDTQYF.

V usage is TRBV10-3 and J usage is TRBJ1-1; 7 nucleotides align to TRBD1. V was pared by 7 bases and J by 1 base, with 6 bases of the junction left unmatched. Germline CDR1 reads ENHRY; CDR2 reads SYGVKD. The CDR3 has 14 amino acids. The CDR3 here is CAINPGTENTEAFF. The CDR3 bases are TGTGCCATCAATCCCGGGACAGAGAACACTGAAGCTTTCTTT.

CDR3 sequence (DNA): TGTGCCAGCAGTTACTCCGCAGGGTTCAGTAGGGAGACCCAGTACTTC. It codes for CASSYSAGFSRETQYF. V usage is TRBV6-5 and J usage is TRBJ2-5; D may be TRBD1 (5 bases). Deletions cut 0 bases from V and 5 bases from J, with 16 bases between. This CDR3 has 16 amino acids. Germline lookup yields CDR1 MNHEY and CDR2 SVGAGI.

This clone was recorded once. The chain recombines TRBV27 with TRBJ2-7; 9 bases fit TRBD2. The CDR3 contains 14 residues. V dropped 4 bases and J dropped 4; count of bases not matched to a gene: 5. Germline values: CDR1 MNHEY, CDR2 SMNVEV (reference sequence). CDR3 protein: CASSSAGGPYEQYF. The CDR3 coding sequence is TGTGCCAGCAGTTCCGCGGGAGGGCCGTACGAGCAGTACTTC.

This chain joins TRBV7-9 and TRBJ1-3; perhaps TRBD1 as D (6 bases). The CDR3 is made up of 17 amino acids. V lost 5 bases to trimming and J lost 3 bases, with 20 bases between them. CDR1 and CDR2 (germline): SEHNR, FQNEAQ (reference sequence). The DNA for the CDR3 is TGTGCCAGCAGCCCCCACCAGGGGATCCGTTTTGGAAACACCATATATTTT. Its translation is CASSPHQGIRFGNTIYF.

The V and J genes are TRBV11-2 and TRBJ2-1; no definite D call. Per the germline V gene, CDR1 is SGHAT and CDR2 is FQNNGV. This CDR3 contains 14 residues. The ends were cut back, 4 bases at V and 6 bases at J, with 13 bases in the middle. CDR3 in amino acids: CASSSLGFFNEQFF. CDR3 bases: TGTGCCAGCAGCTCCCTAGGATTCTTCAATGAGCAGTTCTTC.

This clone was seen only once. CDR3 protein: CASSLAQTYEQYF. CDR3 nucleotide sequence: TGCGCCAGCAGCTTGGCCCAGACCTACGAGCAGTACTTC. The gene calls are TRBV5-1 and TRBJ2-7, with no clear D. The CDR3 covers 13 residues. Germline lookup yields CDR1 SGHRS and CDR2 YFSETQ. The V and J ends lost 0 bases and 2 bases respectively, with 6 bases between them.

V and J are TRBV27 and TRBJ2-2; D may match TRBD1 or TRBD2 (5 bases each). Trimming left V 8 bases short and J 0 bases short, with 13 bases between. Per the germline V gene, CDR1 is MNHEY and CDR2 is SMNVEV (reference sequence). This CDR3 comprises 15 residues. This chain's CDR3 is CASSYGASNTGELFF. CDR3 bases: TGTGCCAGCTCTTACGGGGCCTCGAACACCGGGGAGCTGTTTTTT.

V usage is TRBV5-1 and J usage is TRBJ2-3, with TRBD2 matching over 7 bases. The CDR3 covers 14 residues. V trimming: 3 bases; J trimming: 4 bases; junction bases outside the gene matches: 5. The germline V gene has CDR1 SGHRS and CDR2 YFSETQ. The CDR3, as DNA: TGCGCCAGCAGCTCGCAGGGAGGGTCAGATACGCAGTATTTT. Its translation: CASSSQGGSDTQYF.